The present entry profiles one T cell receptor beta chain with its context. Its target is not known. The data stem from a study of T cell responses to AZD1222 COVID-19 vaccine. Looking at the study overall: Second-dose recipients at about 4 or about 12 weeks were treated as one pooled group. Overall study findings and caveats: Of the AZD1222 recipients, only six or seven were seropositive at baseline. Across spike, vaccine-associated CD4 TCRs were found, dominant at 160-218 and 743-854. Scientists sampled the repertoires only once the peak T cell response had passed.

The repertoire was sequenced with immunoSEQ multiplex PCR; TCRdb's copy has only in-frame clones and lacks some. The data contain more than 60,000 clones, 85% of them singletons. The V and J ends lost 1 base and 4 bases, in that order; junction bases with no gene match: 17. Germline V CDR1 and CDR2: LNHNV, YYDKDF (reference sequence). The CDR3 sequence is 19 residues long. V is TRBV15 and J is TRBJ1-1; 8 bases fit TRBD1. Source: peripheral blood, taken on day 0 of AZD1222 vaccination. This receptor was obtained from an adult in good health. CDR3 bases: TGTGCCACCAGCAGAGCCTTAGGACAGGGACTCGGAGGGGGCACTGAAGCTTTCTTT. Amino acids: CATSRALGQGLGGGTEAFF.